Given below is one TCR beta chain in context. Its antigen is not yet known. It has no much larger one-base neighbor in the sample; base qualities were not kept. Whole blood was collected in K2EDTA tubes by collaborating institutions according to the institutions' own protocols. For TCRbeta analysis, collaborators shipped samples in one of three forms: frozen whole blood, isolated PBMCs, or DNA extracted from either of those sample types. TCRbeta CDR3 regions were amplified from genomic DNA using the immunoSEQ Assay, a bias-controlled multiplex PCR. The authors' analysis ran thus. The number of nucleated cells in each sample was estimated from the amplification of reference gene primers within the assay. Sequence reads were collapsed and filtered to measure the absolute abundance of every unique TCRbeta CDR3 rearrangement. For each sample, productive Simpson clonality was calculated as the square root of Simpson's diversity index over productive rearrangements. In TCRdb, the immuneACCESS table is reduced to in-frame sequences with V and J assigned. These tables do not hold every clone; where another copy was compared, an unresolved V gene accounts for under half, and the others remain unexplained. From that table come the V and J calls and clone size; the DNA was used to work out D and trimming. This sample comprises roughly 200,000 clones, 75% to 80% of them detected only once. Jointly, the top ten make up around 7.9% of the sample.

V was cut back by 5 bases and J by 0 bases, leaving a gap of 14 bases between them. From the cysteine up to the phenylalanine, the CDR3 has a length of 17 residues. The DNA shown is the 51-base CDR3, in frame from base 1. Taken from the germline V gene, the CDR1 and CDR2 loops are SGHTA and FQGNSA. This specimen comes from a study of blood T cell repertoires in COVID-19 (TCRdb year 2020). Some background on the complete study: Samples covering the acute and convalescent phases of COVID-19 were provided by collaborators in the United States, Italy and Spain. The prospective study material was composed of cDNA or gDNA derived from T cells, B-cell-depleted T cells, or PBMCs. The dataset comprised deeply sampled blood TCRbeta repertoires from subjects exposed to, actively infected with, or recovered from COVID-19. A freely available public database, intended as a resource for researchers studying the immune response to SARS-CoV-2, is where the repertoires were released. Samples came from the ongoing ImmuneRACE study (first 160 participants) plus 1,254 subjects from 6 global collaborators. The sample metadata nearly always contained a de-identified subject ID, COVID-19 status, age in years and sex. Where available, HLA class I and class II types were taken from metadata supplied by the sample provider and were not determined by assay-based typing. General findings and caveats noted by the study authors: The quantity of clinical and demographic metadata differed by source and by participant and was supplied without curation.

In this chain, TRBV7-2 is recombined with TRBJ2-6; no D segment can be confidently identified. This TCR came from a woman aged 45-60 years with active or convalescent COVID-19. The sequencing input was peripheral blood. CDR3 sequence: CASSLRGPSSGANVLTF. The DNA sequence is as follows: TGTGCCAGCAGCCTCCGAGGCCCGAGCTCTGGGGCCAACGTCCTGACTTTC.